Each of the 24 T cell receptor beta chains below was sequenced from the same sample in a study of blood T cell repertoires in COVID-19. Using immunoSEQ multiplex PCR, the repertoire was profiled, and TCRdb retains in-frame clones only, with some absent. This table holds about 80,000 clones, about 82% found once. The sequenced sample consisted of peripheral blood. The origin of the receptors is a man aged 45-65 years with COVID-19, enrolled during active disease.

The V call is TRBV7-9, the J call TRBJ1-1, with a tentative D call TRBD1 (5 bases). The V end was cut by 3 bases, the J end by 7 bases, with 9 bases between. This CDR3 contains 12 residues. The germline V gene encodes CDR1 SEHNR and CDR2 FQNEAQ (reference sequence). The CDR3 loop reads CASSLIGVEAFF. The CDR3 region has the DNA TGTGCCAGCAGCTTGATAGGGGTTGAAGCTTTCTTT. The complete variable domain, with remaining parts taken from reference TRBV7-9 and TRBJ1-1, reads DTGVSQNPRHKITKRGQNVTFRCDPISEHNRLYWYRQTLGQGPEFLTYFQNEAQLEKSRLLSDRFSAERPKGSFSTLEIQRTEQGDSAMYLCASSLIGVEAFFGQGTRLTVV.

The chain is built from TRBV6-4 and TRBJ2-3; D might be TRBD2 (5 bases). The V end lost 6 bases, the J end lost 2 bases, and 12 bases lay between the germline ends. Germline V lookup: CDR1 MRHNA, CDR2 SNTAGT. This CDR3 spans 14 amino acids. The CDR3 sequence is CASRASGTTDTQYF. CDR3 nucleotides: TGTGCCAGCAGAGCCAGCGGTACCACAGATACGCAGTATTTT.

V usage is TRBV11-2 and J usage is TRBJ2-1, with 8 bases lining up with TRBD2. Germline assignment: CDR1 SGHAT and CDR2 FQNNGV. V gave up 1 base and J gave up 7 bases; unmatched junction bases: 12. CDR3 length equals 17 residues. Written as DNA, the CDR3 is TGTGCCAGCAGCTTAGTGGTTGGGCTAGCGGGTCAGAATGAGCAGTTCTTC. Encoded protein: CASSLVVGLAGQNEQFF.

V usage is TRBV2 and J usage is TRBJ1-1, with a possible D match to TRBD1 (6 bases). This CDR3 is 15 amino acids long. Per the germline V gene, CDR1 is SNHLY and CDR2 is FYNNEI. Between the trimmed V and J ends, which lost 4 bases and 1 base, there was a span of 13 bases. CDR3 in amino acids: CASSVTGKGNTEAFF. The CDR3 DNA reads TGTGCCAGCAGTGTTACAGGGAAGGGGAACACTGAAGCTTTCTTT.

The gene calls are TRBV7-3 and TRBJ2-2; D unresolved. V lost 5 bases and J lost 6, with 16 bases in between. Germline CDR1 and CDR2: SGHTA and FQGTGA. The CDR3 extends over 15 amino acids. CDR3: CASSERGEPAGELFF. Written as DNA, the CDR3 is TGTGCCAGCAGCGAGCGAGGAGAACCTGCCGGGGAGCTGTTTTTT.

This chain links TRBV27 with TRBJ1-6; 7 positions match TRBD1. Germline V gene sequence: CDR1 MNHEY, CDR2 SMNVEV (reference sequence). This CDR3 contains 15 residues. V lost 5 bases, J lost 6 bases, and 7 bases stayed unmatched. In nucleotides, the CDR3 is TGTGCCAGCAGTAACAGGGGAGGAGGTAATTCACCCCTCCACTTT. Its protein is CASSNRGGGNSPLHF.

This clone showed up just a few times. The gene calls are TRBV10-3 and TRBJ1-1, with D possibly being TRBD1 (6 bases). Germline values: CDR1 ENHRY, CDR2 SYGVKD. Trimming shortened V by 6 bases and J by 6 bases, and 20 bases separated the two germline ends. The CDR3 length is 15 residues. Here the CDR3 DNA reads TGTGCCATCAGATCACAGGGAGTTTGGGGCGCTGAAGCTTTCTTT. Its translation is CAIRSQGVWGAEAFF.

This chain connects TRBV9 to TRBJ2-3; 11 bases map to TRBD2. The CDR3 totals 17 residues. With V trimmed by 1 base and J by 1 base, 5 bases remained unmatched. From germline, CDR1 is SGDLS and CDR2 YYNGEE. Here the CDR3 reads CASSVTSGSTGTDTQYF. The CDR3 nucleotides read TGTGCCAGCAGCGTAACTAGCGGGAGTACGGGCACAGATACGCAGTATTTT.

This chain uses TRBV15 with TRBJ1-6, with TRBD1 as a possible D gene (6 bases). The germline gives CDR1 LNHNV, CDR2 YYDKDF (reference sequence). The CDR3 contains 15 residues. Trimming removed 1 base from V and 3 bases from J, with 7 bases in between. CDR3 sequence reads: CATSRGTVYNSPLHF. The CDR3 DNA follows: TGTGCCACCAGCAGAGGGACAGTCTATAATTCACCCCTCCACTTT. Variable domain in full (rest from reference TRBV15 and TRBJ1-6): DAMVIQNPRYQVTQFGKPVTLSCSQTLNHNVMYWYQQKSSQAPKLLFHYYDKDFNNEADTPDNFQSRRPNTSFCFLDIRSPGLGDTAMYLCATSRGTVYNSPLHFGNGTRLTVT.

This sequence joins TRBV28 and TRBJ1-2; TRBD1 might be the D (5 bases). This CDR3 comprises 13 residues. Trimming shortened V by 11 bases and J by 3 bases, and 16 bases separated the two germline ends. CDR1 and CDR2 from the germline V gene are MDHEN and SYDVKM. CDR3 amino acids: CAATWGVDYGYTF. The DNA of the CDR3 is TGTGCCGCCACTTGGGGGGTAGACTATGGCTACACCTTC.

This chain connects TRBV3-1 (or the pseudogene TRBV3-2) to TRBJ2-5, with 11 bases that match TRBD2. The CDR3 spans 20 residues. In germline, CDR1 is LGHDT, CDR2 YNNKEL (reference sequence). Losses at the gene ends were 3 bases for V and 4 bases for J; bases not matched to a gene: 19. The CDR3 nucleotides are TGTGCCAGCAGCCACGAAAAGGAGATAGCGGGAGGGCGTGCGCGAGAGACCCAGTACTTC. It specifies CASSHEKEIAGGRARETQYF.

The gene calls are TRBV30 and TRBJ2-3, with unresolved D. V dropped 5 bases and J dropped 0 bases, with 6 bases sitting between them. From germline, CDR1 is GTSNPN and CDR2 SVGIG (reference sequence). The CDR3 consists of 12 residues. The CDR3 DNA is TGTGCCTGGGCGACTAGCACAGATACGCAGTATTTT. Its protein is CAWATSTDTQYF. Drawing the rest from reference TRBV30 and TRBJ2-3, the complete variable domain is SQTIHQWPATLVQPVGSPLSLECTVEGTSNPNLYWYRQAAGRGLQLLFYSVGIGQISSEVPQNLSASRPQDRQFILSSKKLLLSDSGFYLCAWATSTDTQYFGPGTRLTVL.

V and J are TRBV19 and TRBJ2-3; 7 bases are a match to TRBD1. The CDR3 has 14 residues. The V segment lost 6 bases and the J segment 2 bases; nucleotides outside the gene matches: 5. Per the germline V gene, CDR1 is LNHDA and CDR2 is SQIVND (reference sequence). For the CDR3, the DNA is TGTGCCAGTAGCACAGGGGATACCACAGATACGCAGTATTTT. This codes for CASSTGDTTDTQYF.

This clone was observed once. The chain couples TRBV4-2 to TRBJ2-7; tentative D call: TRBD2 (7 bases). CDR1 and CDR2 (germline): LGHNA, YNFKEQ. V was trimmed by 7 bases and J by 2 bases, leaving 15 bases between them. The CDR3 runs to 14 residues. Written as DNA, the CDR3 is TGTGCCAGCACCCGAACAGGGACTACCTACGAGCAGTACTTC. Protein: CASTRTGTTYEQYF.

DNA of the CDR3: TGTGCCACCAGCCCCGGCGCAGGTCTTGCCAAAAACATTCAGTACTTC. This sequence encodes CATSPGAGLAKNIQYF. The chain couples TRBV15 to TRBJ2-4; no clear D. Trimming removed 5 bases at V and 1 base at J, with 15 bases between. CDR3 length: 16 amino acids. Germline V CDR1 and CDR2: LNHNV, YYDKDF (reference sequence).

A single count supports this clone. The chain recombines TRBV6-5 with TRBJ2-7; 9 nucleotides match TRBD1. The V gene's germline CDR1 is MNHEY and CDR2 SVGAGI. The CDR3 extends over 15 amino acids. V shed 6 bases, J shed 3 bases, and the junction held 9 bases outside the gene matches. CDR3 amino acids: CASRQTGTGYYEQYF. CDR3 nucleotide sequence: TGTGCCAGCAGGCAAACCGGGACAGGGTACTACGAGCAGTACTTC.

The rearrangement uses TRBV4-1 and TRBJ2-1; 8 positions agree with TRBD2. The CDR3 extends over 20 amino acids. Trimming cost V 0 bases and J 7 bases; bases outside gene matches: 20. Per the germline V gene, CDR1 is MGHRA and CDR2 is YSYEKL. CDR3 in DNA: TGCGCCAGCAGCCAAGACCGCAGGGGCGCGGGCGGGAGGAGCGGAAATGAGCAGTTCTTC. Its translation is CASSQDRRGAGGRSGNEQFF.

The rearrangement links TRBV19 to TRBJ2-7; TRBD2 matches 10 bases. The trim removed 3 bases at V and 6 bases at J, leaving 8 bases unmatched. Germline values: CDR1 LNHDA, CDR2 SQIVND (reference sequence). The CDR3 contains 15 residues. CDR3 in DNA: TGTGCCAGTAGTATCGGAACTAGCGGGGTTGGCGAGCAGTACTTC. Amino acids: CASSIGTSGVGEQYF.

V and J are TRBV18 and TRBJ1-2; 9 bases are a match to TRBD1. Trimming cost V 3 bases and J 4 bases; bases outside gene matches: 6. The CDR3 contains 15 residues. Germline CDR1 is KGHSH and CDR2 is LQKENI. The CDR3 loop reads CASSPDRGVGYGYTF. CDR3 DNA: TGTGCCAGCTCACCCGACAGGGGGGTTGGCTATGGCTACACCTTC.

The J gene is TRBJ2-1, the V gene TRBV3-1 (or the pseudogene TRBV3-2); TRBD1 matches at 7 bases. This CDR3 has 14 residues. The V gene end was trimmed by 5 bases and the J gene end by 6 bases; junction bases not matched to a gene: 7. Germline lookup yields CDR1 LGHDT and CDR2 YNNKEL (reference sequence). This CDR3 is CASSALRQGNEQFF. In nucleotides, the CDR3 is TGTGCCAGCAGCGCACTAAGACAGGGCAATGAGCAGTTCTTC.

This clone has a single count. The chain joins TRBV5-1 to TRBJ2-5; TRBD2 agrees at 7 bases. The V gene's germline CDR1 is SGHRS and CDR2 YFSETQ. The CDR3 consists of 15 residues. Trimming cost V 0 bases and J 4 bases; bases outside gene matches: 6. The CDR3 bases are TGCGCCAGCAGCTTGGACGGTCCGGGGGGAGAGACCCAGTACTTC. This translates into CASSLDGPGGETQYF.

This clone was recorded only once. The chain recombines TRBV28 with TRBJ1-2; no clear D. CDR1 is MDHEN, CDR2 SYDVKM, per germline. CDR3 size: 14 residues. Trimming cost V 2 bases and J 3 bases, with 10 bases left between them. CDR3 region: CASSLGGRYYGYTF. The DNA for the CDR3 is TGTGCCAGCAGTTTAGGAGGTCGGTACTATGGCTACACCTTC.

The chain carries TRBV5-6 and TRBJ1-6; tentative D call: TRBD1 (5 bases). The germline V gene encodes CDR1 SGHDT and CDR2 YYEEEE. Trimming took off 2 bases at V and 7 bases at J, with 10 bases between the two ends. The CDR3 loop spans 14 amino acids. CDR3 bases: TGTGCCAGCAGCTTCGTGGAGGGGAATTCACCCCTCCACTTT. This gives the protein CASSFVEGNSPLHF.

CDR3 amino acids: CASSFAFGLAGYGANVLTF. CDR3 DNA sequence: TGTGCCAGCAGCTTCGCCTTCGGACTAGCGGGATATGGGGCCAACGTCCTGACTTTC. The gene calls are TRBV7-9 and TRBJ2-6; 12 positions agree with TRBD2. CDR1 is SEHNR and CDR2 is FQNEAQ in the germline V gene (reference sequence). V shed 3 bases, J shed 3 bases, and the junction held 9 bases outside the gene matches. The CDR3 is 19 amino acids.